This TCR beta chain was identified in a study of PD-1 blockade in classical Hodgkin lymphoma. The V end was cut by 2 bases, the J end by 0 bases, with 14 bases between. This CDR3 is built from 18 residues. Germline values: CDR1 SGHVS, CDR2 FNYEAQ. The repertoire was sequenced with immunoSEQ multiplex PCR; TCRdb's copy has only in-frame clones and lacks some. This sample has 4,000 or so clones, with roughly three fifths found just once. Time point denoted: cycle 4 day 1 (C4D1), after 5 to 7 weeks of nivolumab. After autologous stem cell transplantation all patients relapsed, and prior brentuximab vedotin exposure differed between cohorts. Thawed PBMCs were subjected to magnetic negative selection, which yielded isolated CD8+ T cells.

This chain uses TRBV7-6 with TRBJ2-6; D remains ambiguous. The material was CD8+ T cells from blood, obtained before the fourth cycle of nivolumab. The receptor comes from a human donor with classical Hodgkin lymphoma. The CDR3 loop is CASSLWAQMASGANVLTF. The CDR3, as DNA: TGTGCCAGCAGCTTATGGGCCCAGATGGCCTCTGGGGCCAACGTCCTGACTTTC.